Below, one T cell receptor (beta chain) is given with its context. Trimming left V 5 bases short and J 0 bases short, with 11 bases between. Germline loops: CDR1 SGHRS, CDR2 YFSETQ. CDR3 size: 15 residues. The sample originates from a study of cytotoxic CD8 clonotypes in ibrutinib-treated CLL. TCRdb's table, derived via immunoSEQ multiplex PCR, lists solely in-frame clones and lacks some. The sample holds around 250,000 clones, 60% to 75% seen once. This receptor was identified in a human donor with chronic lymphocytic leukemia. The V and J genes are TRBV5-1 and TRBJ2-2; tentative D call: TRBD1 (6 bases). Sequencing was performed on PBMCs, taken after 24 months of ibrutinib treatment. The CDR3 nucleotides read TGCGCCAGCAGGACACAGGGTACGAACACCGGGGAGCTGTTTTTT. Translated, it gives CASRTQGTNTGELFF.